The present T cell receptor (beta chain) was sequenced within a study of blood T cell repertoires in COVID-19 (TCRdb year 2020). Broadly, across the study: The collaborator samples originated in the United States, Italy and Spain and spanned the acute and convalescent phases of COVID-19. The material from the prospective study consisted of cDNA or gDNA derived from T cells, B-cell-depleted T cells, or PBMCs. Subjects who had been exposed to COVID-19, were actively infected with it, or had recovered from it provided the deeply sampled blood TCRbeta repertoires that made up the dataset. The repertoires were released in a freely available public database meant as a resource for research on the immune response to SARS-CoV-2. Samples came from the ongoing ImmuneRACE study (first 160 participants) plus 1,254 subjects from 6 global collaborators. A de-identified subject ID, COVID-19 status, age in years and sex were almost always included in the sample metadata. HLA class I and class II types, where available, came from metadata supplied by the sample provider rather than from assay-based typing.

Looking up the germline V gene yields CDR1 MNHEY and CDR2 SVGEGT. Reading from cysteine to phenylalanine, the CDR3 counts 17 amino acids. The sequence is cut down to CDR3 DNA, 51 bases in frame from base 1. V is clipped by 2 bases and J by 0 bases, and the sequence between their germline boundaries is 14 bases long. What the research found in general, with its limitations: The quantity of clinical and demographic metadata differed by source and by participant and was supplied without curation.

TCRbeta CDR3 regions were amplified from genomic DNA using the immunoSEQ Assay, a bias-controlled multiplex PCR. The paper's data handling went like this. The number of nucleated cells in each sample was estimated from the amplification of reference gene primers within the assay. To quantify the absolute abundance of each unique TCRbeta CDR3 rearrangement, sequence reads were collapsed and filtered. For each sample, productive Simpson clonality was calculated as the square root of Simpson's diversity index across productive rearrangements. The immuneACCESS repertoire file appears here via TCRdb, limited to in-frame rearrangements. These files lack a portion of the clones; in checked studies, under half of the deficit traces to unresolved V genes, and the cause of the others is not known. V, J and clone size are those of that table, while D and trimming were read from the DNA. The table for this sample lists some 260,000 clones; around 90% of them were counted only once. 0.9% to 1% of the sample is taken by the ten largest.

Only a few counts were recorded for this clone. The clone's antigen remains unknown. No much larger clone exists at a distance of one base, and base qualities are not known. Samples from volunteer blood donors who had recovered from COVID-19 were contributed by a second Seattle source. The collaborating institutions used their own protocols to collect whole blood in K2EDTA tubes. For TCRbeta analysis, collaborator samples were shipped as frozen whole blood, as isolated PBMCs, or as DNA extracted from either sample type. The sequenced sample was peripheral blood. Recombination joined TRBV6-2 or TRBV6-3 with TRBJ1-5; no D gene is confidently identified. The TCR comes from a woman in her thirties or forties who had recovered from COVID-19. Here is the DNA: TGTGCCAGCAGTTACGATAGGAGGGCCCCTAGCAATCAGCCCCAGCATTTT. Its translation is CASSYDRRAPSNQPQHF.